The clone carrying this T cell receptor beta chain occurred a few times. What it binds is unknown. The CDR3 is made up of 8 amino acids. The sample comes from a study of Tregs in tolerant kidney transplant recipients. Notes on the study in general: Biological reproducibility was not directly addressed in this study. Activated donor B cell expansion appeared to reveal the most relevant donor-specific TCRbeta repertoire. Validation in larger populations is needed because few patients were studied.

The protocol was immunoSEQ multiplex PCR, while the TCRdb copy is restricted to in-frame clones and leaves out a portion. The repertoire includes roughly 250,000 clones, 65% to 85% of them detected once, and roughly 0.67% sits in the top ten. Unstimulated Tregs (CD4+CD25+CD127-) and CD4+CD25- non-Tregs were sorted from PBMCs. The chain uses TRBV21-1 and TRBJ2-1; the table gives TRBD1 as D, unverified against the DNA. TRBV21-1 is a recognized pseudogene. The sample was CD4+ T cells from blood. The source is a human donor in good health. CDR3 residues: CASTKQFF. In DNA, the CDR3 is TGTGCCAGCACCAAGCAGTTCTTC.